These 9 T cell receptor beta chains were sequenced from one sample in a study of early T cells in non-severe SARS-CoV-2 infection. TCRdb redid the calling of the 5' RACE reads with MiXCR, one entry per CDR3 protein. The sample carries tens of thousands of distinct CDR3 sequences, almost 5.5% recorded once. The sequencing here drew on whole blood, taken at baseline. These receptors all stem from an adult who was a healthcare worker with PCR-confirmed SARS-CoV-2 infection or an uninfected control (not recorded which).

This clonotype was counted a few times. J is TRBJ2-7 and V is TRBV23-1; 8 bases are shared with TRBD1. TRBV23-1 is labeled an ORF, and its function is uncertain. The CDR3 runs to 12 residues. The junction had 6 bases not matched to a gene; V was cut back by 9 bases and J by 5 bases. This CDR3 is CASQGARDEQYF. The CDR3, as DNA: TGCGCCAGTCAGGGGGCACGAGACGAGCAGTACTTC.

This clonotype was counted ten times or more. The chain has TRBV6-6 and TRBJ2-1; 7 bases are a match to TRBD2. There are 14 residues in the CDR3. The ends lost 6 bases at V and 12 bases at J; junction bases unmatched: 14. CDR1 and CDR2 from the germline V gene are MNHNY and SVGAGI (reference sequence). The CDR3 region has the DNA TGTGCCAGCAGCCAAATGACTAGCTCTCAAGGGCAGTTCTTC. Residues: CASSQMTSSQGQFF.

The CDR3 spells CASSQQGTTEAFF. The CDR3 region has the DNA TGTGCCAGCAGTCAACAGGGGACCACTGAAGCTTTCTTT. The J gene is TRBJ1-1, the V gene TRBV6-5; 7 bases are a match to TRBD1. Germline V gives CDR1 MNHEY, CDR2 SVGAGI. This CDR3 contains 13 residues. J lost 4 bases, V lost 5 bases, and 4 bases had no gene match.

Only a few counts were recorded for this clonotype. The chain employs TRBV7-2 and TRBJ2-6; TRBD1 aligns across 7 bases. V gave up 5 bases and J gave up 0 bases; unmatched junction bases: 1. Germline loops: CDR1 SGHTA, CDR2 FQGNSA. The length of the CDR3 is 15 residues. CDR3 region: CASSPGGSGANVLTF. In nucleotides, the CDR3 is TGTGCCAGCAGCCCAGGGGGCTCTGGGGCCAACGTCCTGACTTTC.

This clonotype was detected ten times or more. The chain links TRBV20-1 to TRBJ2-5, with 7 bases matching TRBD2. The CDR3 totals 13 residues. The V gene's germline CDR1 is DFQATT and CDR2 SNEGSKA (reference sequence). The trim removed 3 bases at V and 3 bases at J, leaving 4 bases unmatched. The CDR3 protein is CSASGRIKETQYF. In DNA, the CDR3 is TGCAGTGCTAGCGGGAGGATAAAAGAGACCCAGTACTTC.

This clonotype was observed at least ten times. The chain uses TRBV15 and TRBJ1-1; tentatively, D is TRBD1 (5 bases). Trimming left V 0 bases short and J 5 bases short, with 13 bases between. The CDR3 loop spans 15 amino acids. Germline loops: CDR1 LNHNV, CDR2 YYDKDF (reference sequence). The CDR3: CATSRDPVEGTEAFF. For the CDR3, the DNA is TGTGCCACCAGCAGAGATCCCGTGGAGGGGACTGAAGCTTTCTTT.

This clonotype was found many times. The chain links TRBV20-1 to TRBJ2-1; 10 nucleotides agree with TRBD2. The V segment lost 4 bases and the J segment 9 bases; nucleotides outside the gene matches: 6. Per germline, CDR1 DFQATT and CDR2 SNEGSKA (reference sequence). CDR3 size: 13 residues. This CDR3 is CSAIRTSGGEQFF. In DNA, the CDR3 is TGCAGTGCTATAAGGACTAGCGGAGGTGAGCAGTTCTTC.

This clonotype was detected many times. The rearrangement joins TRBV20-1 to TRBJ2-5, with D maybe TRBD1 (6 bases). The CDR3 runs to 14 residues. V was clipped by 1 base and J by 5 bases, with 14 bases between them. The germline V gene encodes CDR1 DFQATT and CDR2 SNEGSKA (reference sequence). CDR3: CSARGPTGGETQYF. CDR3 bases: TGCAGTGCTAGAGGCCCGACAGGTGGGGAGACCCAGTACTTC.

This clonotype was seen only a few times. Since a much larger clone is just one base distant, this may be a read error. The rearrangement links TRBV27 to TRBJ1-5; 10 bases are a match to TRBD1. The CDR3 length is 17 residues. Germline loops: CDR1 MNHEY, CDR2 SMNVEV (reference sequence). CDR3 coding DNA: TGTGCCAGCAGTAGAACTCCCGGGACAGGGGTAGGTCAGCCCCGGCATTTT. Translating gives CASSRTPGTGVGQPRHF.